This is a list of T cell receptor beta chains from one sample in a study of memory B cells and T cells in multiple sclerosis. Profiling relied on immunoSEQ multiplex PCR, and the TCRdb table lists in-frame clones only, not all of them. Of around 12,000 clones listed, roughly four fifths are singletons. No cognate antigen is known for these TCRs. Sequencing was carried out using PBMCs from blood kept in culture. Receptors were obtained from a human donor with multiple sclerosis. The CDR3 runs from the conserved cysteine through the conserved F or W. A D gene is named only where the DNA matches it firmly. Size values are once, few and many counts, or a class for expanded clones, and some rows have none.

cdr3_nt: TGCAGTGCTATGAATGGCTACACCTTC; cdr3_aa: CSAMNGYTF; v_call: TRBV20-1; j_call: TRBJ1-2; d_call: NA; clone_size: NA
cdr3_nt: TGTGCCAGCAGTTACCGAAAGAGCGGGAGTGGTGAGCAGTTCTTC; cdr3_aa: CASSYRKSGSGEQFF; v_call: TRBV27; j_call: TRBJ2-1; d_call: TRBD2; clone_size: NA
cdr3_nt: TGTGCCATCGGTCGGGTCACTGGAAACACCATATATTTT; cdr3_aa: CAIGRVTGNTIYF; v_call: TRBV10-3; j_call: TRBJ1-3; d_call: NA; clone_size: NA
cdr3_nt: TGTGCCAGCAGCTTGGGGGCTAGAGAGACCCAGTACTTC; cdr3_aa: CASSLGARETQYF; v_call: TRBV7-7; j_call: TRBJ2-5; d_call: NA; clone_size: NA
cdr3_nt: TGTGCCAGCAGTCCACCAGGGACGGGTAACTATGGCTACACCTTC; cdr3_aa: CASSPPGTGNYGYTF; v_call: TRBV2; j_call: TRBJ1-2; d_call: NA; clone_size: NA
cdr3_nt: TGCAGCGCGCTGGGACCCCAAGAGACCCAGTACTTC; cdr3_aa: CSALGPQETQYF; v_call: TRBV29-1; j_call: TRBJ2-5; d_call: NA; clone_size: NA
cdr3_nt: TGTGCCAGCAGTGCTAACGAAAGGGACTACACCTTC; cdr3_aa: CASSANERDYTF; v_call: TRBV2; j_call: TRBJ1-2; d_call: NA; clone_size: once
cdr3_nt: TGTGCCAGCAGTTCTCTCCTCGGCCCCGGAGAATCACCCCTCCACTTT; cdr3_aa: CASSSLLGPGESPLHF; v_call: TRBV27; j_call: TRBJ1-6; d_call: NA; clone_size: NA
cdr3_nt: TGTGCCAGCAGCGTAGATCAGGGCGGCTTGGATACGCAGTATTTT; cdr3_aa: CASSVDQGGLDTQYF; v_call: TRBV9; j_call: TRBJ2-3; d_call: NA; clone_size: NA
cdr3_nt: TGTGCCAGTATACATCCTGCCCGTGGAAACACCATATATTTT; cdr3_aa: CASIHPARGNTIYF; v_call: TRBV19; j_call: TRBJ1-3; d_call: NA; clone_size: NA
cdr3_nt: TGCGCCAGCAGCTTGAGGGGGACAGGCACAGATACGCAGTATTTT; cdr3_aa: CASSLRGTGTDTQYF; v_call: TRBV5-1; j_call: TRBJ2-3; d_call: TRBD1; clone_size: NA
cdr3_nt: TGCGCCAGCAGTTTTCGGGGACTAGCGTCAGATACGCAGTATTTT; cdr3_aa: CASSFRGLASDTQYF; v_call: TRBV5-1; j_call: TRBJ2-3; d_call: TRBD2; clone_size: NA
cdr3_nt: TGTGCCAGCAGCTTGGCGTTGCAGGGGACCCGCTCTGGCTACACCTTC; cdr3_aa: CASSLALQGTRSGYTF; v_call: TRBV5-4; j_call: TRBJ1-2; d_call: NA; clone_size: NA
cdr3_nt: TGTGCCAGCTCACCACCCTCCCAGGGAGAGGAATATTTT; cdr3_aa: CASSPPSQGEEYF; v_call: TRBV18; j_call: TRBJ2-3; d_call: NA; clone_size: NA
cdr3_nt: TGTGCCTCCAGGGGGGTAGCGGGAGTTGATACGCAGTATTTT; cdr3_aa: CASRGVAGVDTQYF; v_call: TRBV10-3; j_call: TRBJ2-3; d_call: TRBD2; clone_size: NA
cdr3_nt: TGTGCCAGCTCATCCTCCTACGAGCAGTACTTC; cdr3_aa: CASSSSYEQYF; v_call: TRBV18; j_call: TRBJ2-7; d_call: NA; clone_size: NA
cdr3_nt: TGCGCCAGCAGCCCGGGACTAGCGGGACTCACAGATACGCAGTATTTT; cdr3_aa: CASSPGLAGLTDTQYF; v_call: TRBV5-1; j_call: TRBJ2-3; d_call: TRBD2; clone_size: NA
cdr3_nt: TGTGCCAGCAGCTTAAACCCAGGGGGCGTAGTTTTTGGCTACACCTTC; cdr3_aa: CASSLNPGGVVFGYTF; v_call: TRBV28; j_call: TRBJ1-2; d_call: TRBD1; clone_size: NA
cdr3_nt: TGTGCCAGCAGCTCGAGCGGGAGCTACAATGAGCAGTTCTTC; cdr3_aa: CASSSSGSYNEQFF; v_call: TRBV5-4; j_call: TRBJ2-1; d_call: TRBD2; clone_size: once
cdr3_nt: TGTGCCAGCACCGGAGGGGGAGTCGAGCAGTACTTC; cdr3_aa: CASTGGGVEQYF; v_call: TRBV28; j_call: TRBJ2-7; d_call: NA; clone_size: NA
cdr3_nt: TGTGCCAGCAGCTTGGCCTCTCTAGCGGGAGGAGGGCCAGAGACCCAGTACTTC; cdr3_aa: CASSLASLAGGGPETQYF; v_call: TRBV5-6; j_call: TRBJ2-5; d_call: TRBD2; clone_size: NA
cdr3_nt: TGTGCCAGTAGTATAGTGGGCAGGGCGGCTGGCTACACCTTC; cdr3_aa: CASSIVGRAAGYTF; v_call: TRBV19; j_call: TRBJ1-2; d_call: NA; clone_size: few
cdr3_nt: TGCGCCAGCAGCCAAGATCGGGGAGTCTACGAGCAGTACTTC; cdr3_aa: CASSQDRGVYEQYF; v_call: TRBV4-1; j_call: TRBJ2-7; d_call: NA; clone_size: once
cdr3_nt: TGTGCCAGCAGCCAGGGGGACAGGGGTCATTATCAGCCCCAGCATTTT; cdr3_aa: CASSQGDRGHYQPQHF; v_call: TRBV4-2; j_call: TRBJ1-5; d_call: TRBD1; clone_size: NA
cdr3_nt: TGTGCCAGCAGCAGCGGGACAGGGGGTTCGAACACTGAAGCTTTCTTT; cdr3_aa: CASSSGTGGSNTEAFF; v_call: TRBV7-9; j_call: TRBJ1-1; d_call: TRBD1; clone_size: NA
cdr3_nt: TGCGCCAGCAGCTTCTTGGGGCAATCAACTAATGAAAAACTGTTTTTT; cdr3_aa: CASSFLGQSTNEKLFF; v_call: TRBV5-1; j_call: TRBJ1-4; d_call: NA; clone_size: NA
cdr3_nt: TGTGCCAGCAGTTTGACCTTCAGGGTGACCTACGAGCAGTACTTC; cdr3_aa: CASSLTFRVTYEQYF; v_call: TRBV6-5; j_call: TRBJ2-7; d_call: NA; clone_size: NA
cdr3_nt: TGTGCCAGCAGTTACTCCTGGACAGATTCACCCCTCCACTTT; cdr3_aa: CASSYSWTDSPLHF; v_call: TRBV6-6; j_call: TRBJ1-6; d_call: NA; clone_size: NA
cdr3_nt: TGTGCCAGTAGTTTCGGACTAGCGACGAACACCGGGGAGCTGTTTTTT; cdr3_aa: CASSFGLATNTGELFF; v_call: TRBV19; j_call: TRBJ2-2; d_call: TRBD2; clone_size: NA
cdr3_nt: TGTGCCAGCAGCTTAGACGTCGGTACTTCACCCCTCCACTTT; cdr3_aa: CASSLDVGTSPLHF; v_call: TRBV11-2; j_call: TRBJ1-6; d_call: NA; clone_size: once
cdr3_nt: TGTGCCATCAGTGGAGACTCCTACAATGAGCAGTTCTTC; cdr3_aa: CAISGDSYNEQFF; v_call: TRBV10-3; j_call: TRBJ2-1; d_call: NA; clone_size: NA
cdr3_nt: TGTGCCAGTAGTATGAGGACCTTCCCGGGGCAGCCCCAGCATTTT; cdr3_aa: CASSMRTFPGQPQHF; v_call: TRBV19; j_call: TRBJ1-5; d_call: NA; clone_size: NA